Listed below are T cell receptor beta chains from one sample, sequenced in a study of blood T cell repertoires in COVID-19. Data came from immunoSEQ multiplex PCR; TCRdb stores just in-frame clones and leaves some out. The repertoire holds fewer than 350,000 clones, with more than 70% as singletons. Sequenced input: PBMCs or T cells enriched from blood (not recorded which). The origin of the receptors is a woman aged 60-75 years in a cohort exposed to, infected with or recovered from COVID-19 (not recorded which). Both conserved end residues are part of each CDR3. The order of the fields is D gene, J gene, clone size, V gene, CDR3 DNA, CDR3 protein. The D gene is left open where the match is weak. Size tells how often a clone was seen (once, few, many) or the class of an expanded clone, and some rows leave it out.

TRBD1 TRBJ1-2 NA TRBV24-1 TGTGCCACCAGTGATTCCTGGACAGGGGGCTCCTATGGCTACACCTTC CATSDSWTGGSYGYTF
NA TRBJ2-3 NA TRBV7-2 TGTGCCAGCAGCGCCTACTTAGAAGATACGCAGTATTTT CASSAYLEDTQYF
NA TRBJ1-3 NA TRBV21-1 TGTGCCAGCAGCCACCGGGGGACAGGGGCTAACGGAAACACCATATATTTT CASSHRGTGANGNTIYF
TRBD1 TRBJ1-1 NA TRBV19 TGTGCCAGTAGGGGGGACAGAAGGACTGAAGCTTTCTTT CASRGDRRTEAFF
NA TRBJ1-3 NA TRBV4-2 TGTGCCAGCAGCCAAGACCCATTCTCTGGAAACACCATATATTTT CASSQDPFSGNTIYF
NA TRBJ2-3 NA TRBV14 TGTGCCAGCAGCCACCTTATCGGGGGACGCACAGATACGCAGTATTTT CASSHLIGGRTDTQYF
TRBD2 TRBJ2-7 NA TRBV2 TGTGCCAGCAGTGACCAAGGACTAGGAGGCGACGAGCAGTACTTC CASSDQGLGGDEQYF
NA TRBJ2-7 few TRBV15 TGTGCCACCAGCAGAGAGGCTCCCCACTACGAGCAGTACTTC CATSREAPHYEQYF
NA TRBJ2-5 NA TRBV7-2 TGTGCCAGCAGCTTACCAGGGGAGGGAGAGACCCAGTACTTC CASSLPGEGETQYF
NA TRBJ2-7 NA TRBV7-9 TGTGCCAGCAGCTTAGGGAGAGGCCTCATCTACGAGCAGTACTTC CASSLGRGLIYEQYF
TRBD2 TRBJ2-5 few TRBV28 TGTGCCAGCAGTTTATTTCTAGCGGGACGTTCGGGAGAGACCCAGTACTTC CASSLFLAGRSGETQYF
NA TRBJ1-4 NA TRBV2 TGTGCCAGCGACAGAACTAATGAAAAACTGTTTTTT CASDRTNEKLFF
TRBD1 TRBJ2-3 NA TRBV30 TGTGCCTGTCAGGGGGCGGGCGCAGATACGCAGTATTTT CACQGAGADTQYF
TRBD2 TRBJ2-5 NA TRBV5-1 TGCGCCAGCCGGCCCCTAGCGGGAGTATTAGAGACCCAGTACTTC CASRPLAGVLETQYF
NA TRBJ1-6 NA TRBV30 TGTGCCTGGAGCAGGGCTAATTCACCCCTCCACTTT CAWSRANSPLHF
NA TRBJ1-6 NA TRBV28 TGTGCCAGCACCTTCTTGTCATGGGGTGCCGAAGGGGGTTCACCCCTCCACTTT CASTFLSWGAEGGSPLHF
NA TRBJ1-5 NA TRBV19 TGTGCCAGTAGTCGCGACAACAATCAGCCCCAGCATTTT CASSRDNNQPQHF
TRBD2 TRBJ2-3 NA TRBV7-3 TGTGCCAGCAGCCTAAAGGGCCTAGCGGGAGAGCACGCAGATACGCAGTATTTT CASSLKGLAGEHADTQYF
NA TRBJ2-4 NA TRBV28 TGTGCCAGCAGTGGAGTCCAGGGAGCCAAAAACATTCAGTACTTC CASSGVQGAKNIQYF
TRBD1 TRBJ1-5 NA TRBV28 TGTGCCAGCAGTAGTACGTCGGGACAGGGGTCGAACTACAATCAGCCCCAGCATTTT CASSSTSGQGSNYNQPQHF
NA TRBJ1-5 NA TRBV11-2 TGTGCCAGCAGCTTAGTACGAAGCCGACCCCAGCATTTT CASSLVRSRPQHF
TRBD1 TRBJ1-2 NA TRBV5-1 TGCGCCAGCAGGACAGGGGACTATGGCTACACCTTC CASRTGDYGYTF
TRBD1 TRBJ2-1 NA TRBV28 TGTGCCAGCTGCCTAACAGGGGGCTACAATGAGCAGTTCTTC CASCLTGGYNEQFF
TRBD1 TRBJ2-1 once TRBV4-2 TGTGCCAGCAGCCCCCGGGACAGGGGGCTAGCGGGAGCCATCAATGAGCAGTTCTTC CASSPRDRGLAGAINEQFF
NA TRBJ2-6 NA TRBV19 TGTGCCAGTAGTATGGCAGGGCGCAACGTCCTGACTTTC CASSMAGRNVLTF
TRBD1 TRBJ1-1 NA TRBV9 TGTGCCAGCAGCGGGACAGGGGGCTTGAACACTGAAGCTTTCTTT CASSGTGGLNTEAFF
TRBD1 TRBJ1-5 NA TRBV10-3 TGTGCCATCAGTGAGGGACAGGCTAGCAATCAGCCCCAGCATTTT CAISEGQASNQPQHF
TRBD1 TRBJ2-5 NA TRBV5-1 TGCGCCAGCCTCGCCGGGACAGGGGGCTTCCAAGAGACCCAGTACTTC CASLAGTGGFQETQYF
TRBD2 TRBJ2-3 few TRBV5-1 TGCGCCAGCAGCGGGGGACTACATTCGTCAGATACGCAGTATTTT CASSGGLHSSDTQYF
TRBD2 TRBJ2-3 NA TRBV2 TGTGCCAGCCCCTGGGGGGGAGATGGCACAGATACGCAGTATTTT CASPWGGDGTDTQYF
TRBD1 TRBJ1-5 NA TRBV13 TGTGCCAGCAGCCTGGGACAGGGGAATCAGCCCCAGCATTTT CASSLGQGNQPQHF
NA TRBJ1-4 NA TRBV6-5 TGTGCCAGCAGTTACGGGGCCATTAATGAAAAACTGTTTTTT CASSYGAINEKLFF
NA TRBJ1-1 NA TRBV7-9 TGTGCCAGCTCTCAGCAGGGGAGCTGGACTGAAGCTTTCTTT CASSQQGSWTEAFF
TRBD2 TRBJ2-7 NA TRBV4-1 TGCGCCAGCAGCCAAGAGCCGGGGGGGGCCAAATCCTACGAGCAGTACTTC CASSQEPGGAKSYEQYF
NA TRBJ1-5 NA TRBV27 TGTGCCAGCAGCCGAGCGGGGGGCGGCAATCAGCCCCAGCATTTT CASSRAGGGNQPQHF
TRBD1 TRBJ1-2 NA TRBV6-2/TRBV6-3 TGTGCCAGCAGTTTTCCTTTCTATCGGACAGGGGGCGGTGGCTACACCTTC CASSFPFYRTGGGGYTF
TRBD1 TRBJ1-4 once TRBV4-1 TGCGCCAGCAGCCAAGCAGGGGGTGGGGAAAAACTGTTTTTT CASSQAGGGEKLFF
TRBD1 TRBJ1-2 NA TRBV6-6 TGTGCCAGCAGTGTCGAGGGACAGTCCTATGGCTACACCTTC CASSVEGQSYGYTF
NA TRBJ2-7 NA TRBV5-8 TGTGCCAGCAGCTTGGGGGGAGCCTACTCCTACGAGCAGTACTTC CASSLGGAYSYEQYF
TRBD1 TRBJ1-2 NA TRBV5-6 TGTGCCAGCAGCGCCGGACAGGGTCAAGCCTATGGCTACACCTTC CASSAGQGQAYGYTF
TRBD2 TRBJ2-2 once TRBV7-2 TGTGCCAGCAGCTTTGGGAGCGGGAAGGTCGGGGAGCTGTTTTTT CASSFGSGKVGELFF
TRBD2 TRBJ2-7 NA TRBV7-3 TGTGCCAGCAGTTCTAGCGGGGACTCCTACGAGCAGTACTTC CASSSSGDSYEQYF
NA TRBJ2-2 NA TRBV12-3/TRBV12-4 TGTGCCAGTCATAACTCGGGCACCGGGGAGCTGTTTTTT CASHNSGTGELFF
TRBD2 TRBJ2-7 few TRBV28 TGTGCCAGCAGCCGGAGGACTAGCGGGAGGAAGGAGCAGTACTTC CASSRRTSGRKEQYF
NA TRBJ2-1 once TRBV28 TGTGCCAGCAGTGGGGCAGGCCTAAAAGACAATGAGCAGTTCTTC CASSGAGLKDNEQFF
NA TRBJ1-5 NA TRBV28 TGTGCCAGCTTGGGGCAGGTGAATCAGCCCCAGCATTTT CASLGQVNQPQHF
NA TRBJ2-1 NA TRBV7-9 TGTGCCAGCAGCTTAGGAGGAGATTACAATGAGCAGTTCTTC CASSLGGDYNEQFF
NA TRBJ1-1 NA TRBV5-1 TGCGCCAGCAGCTTGGGAGGAGTGAACACTGAAGCTTTCTTT CASSLGGVNTEAFF
NA TRBJ2-7 NA TRBV6-4 TGTGCCAGCAGTGACTCCCGGGGGTCCTACGAGCAGTACTTC CASSDSRGSYEQYF